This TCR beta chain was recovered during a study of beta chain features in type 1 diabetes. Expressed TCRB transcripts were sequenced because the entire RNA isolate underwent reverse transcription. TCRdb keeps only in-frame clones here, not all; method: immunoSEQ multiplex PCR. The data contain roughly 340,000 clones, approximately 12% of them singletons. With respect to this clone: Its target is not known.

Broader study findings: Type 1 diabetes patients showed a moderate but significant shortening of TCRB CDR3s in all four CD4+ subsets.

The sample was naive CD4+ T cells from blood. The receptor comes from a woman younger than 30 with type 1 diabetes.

The CDR3 here is CASSSLTTYNEQFF. The DNA of the CDR3 is TGCGCCAGCAGCTCTCTGACGACTTACAATGAGCAGTTCTTC. The chain recombines TRBV5-1 with TRBJ2-1; D is uncertain. CDR1 and CDR2 from the germline V gene are SGHRS and YFSETQ. The CDR3 is 14 amino acids. The V and J ends lost 3 bases and 4 bases respectively, with 11 bases between them.